This entry describes one TCR beta chain. Its antigen remains unidentified. Tagging with unique molecular identifiers was applied to individual cDNA molecules. From the 5' RACE reads, TCRdb called clonotypes with MiXCR, one entry per CDR3 protein. The sample consists of approximately 97,000 distinct CDR3 sequences, roughly 14% of them appearing once. This sample was included in a study of early T cells in non-severe SARS-CoV-2 infection. As for the study in general: The authors sequenced bulk RNA from unsorted whole blood, leaving chains unpaired.

CDR1 and CDR2 (germline): SGHNT, YYREEE (reference sequence). The CDR3 is made up of 15 amino acids. J gave up 0 bases and V 2 bases, and 5 bases lay outside the gene matches. Study-wide points: VDJdb-based matching was biased toward anti-spike CD8 responses and missed private and CD4 specificities.

This chain joins TRBV5-4 and TRBJ2-7, with 7 bases aligning to TRBD2. The clonotype originates from an adult who was a healthcare worker with PCR-confirmed SARS-CoV-2 infection or an uninfected control (not recorded which). The sample consisted of whole blood. The CDR3 DNA is TGTGCCAGCAGCTTCGGCGGGGGAAGCTCCTACGAGCAGTACTTC. This gives the protein CASSFGGGSSYEQYF.